The 21 T cell receptor beta chains given below trace back to one sample, sequenced in a study of metastatic and nonmetastatic thyroid tumors. Each patient came to thyroid surgery without any prior treatment (of any kind). TCRdb re-called the PCR reads via MiXCR. This table has roughly 40,000 clones, less than 20% appearing once. Sequenced: tumor tissue. These receptors were collected from a female donor with papillary thyroid cancer or a benign thyroid nodule (not recorded which). Some clones in this sample may be carry-over from other donors' samples.

This clone was seen repeatedly, ten times or more. This same CDR3 is encoded by further DNA sequences in the sample. The rearrangement joins TRBV30 to TRBJ1-1, with D perhaps TRBD1 (6 bases). This CDR3 has 14 amino acids. CDR1 and CDR2 (germline): GTSNPN, SVGIG (reference sequence). Trimming stripped 0 bases from V and 7 bases from J, with 15 bases between. The CDR3 protein is CAWSVGRGGFEAFF. The CDR3 DNA follows: TGTGCCTGGAGTGTCGGCAGGGGTGGTTTTGAAGCTTTCTTT.

A word on this clone: This sequence may be a read error, since a much larger clone differs from it by one base. The rearrangement uses TRBV5-4 and TRBJ1-5; D not certain. V was trimmed by 2 bases and J by 3 bases, leaving 12 bases between them. This CDR3 contains 15 residues. Germline V gives CDR1 SGHNT, CDR2 YYREEE (reference sequence). The DNA of the CDR3 is TGTGCCAGCAGCTTCGGTGGGGTGACCAATCAGCCCCAGCATTTT. Encoded protein: CASSFGGVTNQPQHF. The variable domain in full, with the rest retrieved from reference TRBV5-4 and TRBJ1-5, is ETGVTQSPTHLIKTRGQQVTLRCSSQSGHNTVSWYQQALGQGPQFIFQYYREEENGRGNFPPRFSGLQFPNYSSELNVNALELDDSALYLCASSFGGVTNQPQHFGDGTRLSIL.

This clone was detected ten times or more. The rearrangement joins TRBV12-3 or TRBV12-4 to TRBJ2-5, with D unresolved. V lost 5 bases to trimming and J lost 4 bases, with 8 bases between them. The CDR3 has 12 residues. The chain's CDR3 is CASSSSRETQYF. In DNA form, the CDR3 reads TGTGCCAGCAGTAGCTCCCGAGAGACCCAGTACTTC.

This clone was counted a few times. This chain connects TRBV7-6 to TRBJ2-5; D may be TRBD2 (6 bases). V lost 5 bases to trimming and J lost 4 bases, with 17 bases between them. From germline, CDR1 is SGHVS and CDR2 FNYEAQ. The CDR3 consists of 15 residues. CDR3: CASSPAWRAGETQYF. CDR3 DNA: TGTGCCAGCAGCCCCGCTTGGAGGGCCGGAGAGACCCAGTACTTC.

The table lists this clone with many counts. The CDR3: CASSVDNYNEQFF. In nucleotides, the CDR3 is TGTGCCAGCAGCGTAGACAACTACAATGAGCAGTTCTTC. The chain combines TRBV9 with TRBJ2-1; D gene unclear. V lost 0 bases and J 3 bases, leaving 4 bases between the germline ends. The CDR3 contains 13 residues. CDR1 and CDR2 (germline): SGDLS, YYNGEE.

The chain carries TRBV20-1 and TRBJ1-2; no clear D. V dropped 5 bases and J dropped 6 bases, with 16 bases sitting between them. The CDR3 consists of 13 residues. From germline, CDR1 is DFQATT and CDR2 SNEGSKA (reference sequence). Here the CDR3 reads CSAVPPLSHGYTF. CDR3 nucleotide sequence: TGCAGTGCTGTCCCCCCTTTGTCTCATGGCTACACCTTC.

This clone has at least ten counts. The V gene is TRBV2, the J gene TRBJ2-3, with a weak D call TRBD2 (5 bases). In germline, CDR1 is SNHLY, CDR2 FYNNEI. The CDR3 totals 15 residues. Trimming removed 8 bases from V and 0 bases from J, with 15 bases in between. CDR3 coding DNA: TGTGCCAGCGGTCGCGGGTTCCGTAGCACAGATACGCAGTATTTT. The encoded protein is CASGRGFRSTDTQYF.

Details on this clone: This may arise from a read error, as a much more abundant clone is one base away. The J gene is TRBJ2-4, the V gene TRBV7-6, with a tentative D call TRBD1 (6 bases). This CDR3 is 12 amino acids long. Trimming removed 5 bases at V and 9 bases at J, with 11 bases between. Germline CDR1 and CDR2: SGHVS and FNYEAQ. The CDR3 spells CASSATGLIQYF. DNA of the CDR3: TGTGCCAGCAGCGCTACAGGGCTCATTCAGTACTTC.

Many counts were recorded for this clone. The chain uses TRBV5-1 and TRBJ2-5; 8 bases are shared with TRBD2. There are 15 residues in the CDR3. Looked up from germline, CDR1 is SGHRS and CDR2 is YFSETQ. The V and J ends lost 3 bases and 4 bases, in that order; junction bases with no gene match: 8. The CDR3 DNA sequence: TGCGCCAGCAGCTCCAGCGGGGGAGTGGCAGAGACCCAGTACTTC. This translates into CASSSSGGVAETQYF.

This clone was recorded at least ten times. The chain links TRBV5-4 to TRBJ2-2; 8 bases map to TRBD1. The V gene's germline CDR1 is SGHNT and CDR2 YYREEE (reference sequence). The V gene end was trimmed by 1 base and the J gene end by 8 bases; junction bases not matched to a gene: 13. CDR3 size: 17 residues. CDR3 amino acids: CASSLYQGANTGGELFF. CDR3 DNA sequence: TGTGCCAGCAGCTTGTACCAGGGGGCCAACACCGGTGGGGAGCTGTTTTTT.

A word on this clone: A read error may produce the germline difference seen at one junction end. This rearrangement joins TRBV6-1 to TRBJ2-4; D unresolved. In germline, CDR1 is MNHNS, CDR2 SASEGT. The CDR3 covers 16 residues. CDR3 DNA: TGTGCCAGCAGATTGGACGGGTCCGATGACAAAAACATTAAGTACTTC. This encodes CASRLDGSDDKNIKYF.

This clone was counted ten times or more. The J gene is TRBJ2-1, the V gene TRBV4-1, with TRBD1 identical over 11 bases. Germline assignment: CDR1 MGHRA and CDR2 YSYEKL. Unmatched junction bases numbered 12, after V lost 1 base and J lost 7 bases. This CDR3 is 18 amino acids long. Written as DNA, the CDR3 is TGCGCCAGCAGCCAAGGAACTTGGCGGGACAGGGGGTCGAATGAGCAGTTCTTC. Translated, it gives CASSQGTWRDRGSNEQFF.

With respect to this clone: A much larger clone is a single base away; this may be a read error. The chain is built from TRBV20-1 and TRBJ2-5; TRBD1 matches at 7 bases. The length of the CDR3 is 13 residues. CDR1 and CDR2 (germline): DFQATT, SNEGSKA (reference sequence). CDR3: CSAHRQGQEAQYF. The CDR3 nucleotides are TGCAGTGCGCATCGACAGGGCCAAGAGGCCCAGTACTTC.

This chain joins TRBV2 and TRBJ2-7; D could derive from TRBD1 or TRBD2 (5 bases each). V gave up 9 bases and J gave up 6 bases, with 12 bases separating them. The germline CDR1 and CDR2 sequences are SNHLY and FYNNEI. The CDR3 extends over 11 amino acids. The CDR3 protein is CASRRGAEQYF. DNA for the CDR3: TGTGCCAGTCGAAGAGGGGCCGAGCAGTACTTC.

This clone was observed at least ten times. This clone may be a read error of a much larger clone one base away. Other DNA sequences in the sample encode the same CDR3. The chain links TRBV20-1 to TRBJ2-7; 12 nucleotides agree with TRBD2. V was pared by 8 bases and J by 5 bases, with 13 bases of the junction left unmatched. CDR3 length: 15 residues. CDR1 is DFQATT, CDR2 SNEGSKA, per germline (reference sequence). CDR3: CSTGLAGGPNDEQYF. The CDR3 region has the DNA TGCAGTACAGGTCTAGCGGGAGGGCCAAATGACGAGCAGTACTTC.

The V call is TRBV5-1, the J call TRBJ2-7; maybe TRBD1 (5 bases). This CDR3 is 14 amino acids long. Trimming pared 0 bases from V and 3 bases from J, leaving 10 bases between. Germline V gene sequence: CDR1 SGHRS, CDR2 YFSETQ. The CDR3 region is CASSLGQGFYEQYF. The DNA of the CDR3 is TGCGCCAGCAGCTTGGGGCAGGGCTTCTACGAGCAGTACTTC.

This clone was picked up many times. The chain joins TRBV20-1 to TRBJ2-3, with D unclear. The CDR3 runs 14 residues. CDR1 and CDR2 from the germline V gene are DFQATT and SNEGSKA (reference sequence). V lost 5 bases and J lost 1, with 13 bases in between. The CDR3, as DNA: TGCAGTGCTCTACTGGGCGATGGCACAGATACGCAGTATTTT. The encoded protein is CSALLGDGTDTQYF.

A few counts support this clone. Sequence at one end of the junction differs from germline and may be a read error. The rearrangement uses TRBV6-1 and TRBJ1-3; D remains unclear. This CDR3 spans 17 amino acids. Germline V gene data show CDR1 as MNHNS and CDR2 as SASEGT. Written as DNA, the CDR3 is TGTGCCAGCATCACTCCAGAGGGCAGCCCCTCTGTAAACACCATATATTTT. Its translation is CASITPEGSPSVNTIYF.

This clone has a handful of counts. The genes are TRBV24-1 and TRBJ1-5; D is possibly TRBD1 (5 bases). The CDR3 is 15 residues long. Germline V gene lookup returns CDR1 KGHDR and CDR2 SFDVKD. Trimming left V 5 bases short and J 3 bases short, with 13 bases between. CDR3 in amino acids: CATSGGGALNQPQHF. The CDR3 DNA reads as TGTGCCACCAGTGGAGGCGGGGCGCTCAATCAGCCCCAGCATTTT.

This clone was seen ten or more times. The J gene is TRBJ1-5, the V gene TRBV19; TRBD1 aligns across 7 bases. Losses at the gene ends were 3 bases for V and 5 bases for J; bases not matched to a gene: 7. The CDR3 spans 15 residues. CDR1 and CDR2 from the germline V gene are LNHDA and SQIVND (reference sequence). The CDR3 DNA sequence: TGTGCCAGTAGTATGGGGGACAGTCGGTATCAGCCCCAGCATTTT. This codes for CASSMGDSRYQPQHF.

V gene TRBV20-1 combines with J gene TRBJ2-1; 12 bases are shared with TRBD1. The trim removed 6 bases at V and 0 bases at J, leaving 15 bases unmatched. This CDR3 is built from 19 residues. The germline V gene has CDR1 DFQATT and CDR2 SNEGSKA (reference sequence). CDR3: CSATNPGTGGLGSYNEQFF. The CDR3 DNA is TGCAGTGCCACTAACCCCGGGACAGGGGGCTTAGGCTCCTACAATGAGCAGTTCTTC.